Each of the 16 T cell receptor beta chains below was sequenced from the same sample in a study of shared T cell receptors in the human thymus (TCRdb year 2021). The protocol used for the library was the immunoSEQ multiplex PCR assay. In TCRdb, the immuneACCESS table is reduced to in-frame sequences with V and J assigned. These tables do not hold every clone; where another copy was compared, an unresolved V gene accounts for under half, and the others remain unexplained. This sample holds 630,000 or so clones; more than 75% were observed only once. The ten largest make up about 0.0094% of the sample. Separately, the same data were catalogued under a study of human thymus T cells.

Sequenced sample: thymocytes. Receptors were obtained from a boy under two years old with a congenital heart defect. Donor details come from another sample of the same person, matched by shared clones.

V gene TRBV7-8 combines with J gene TRBJ2-5; D possibly corresponds to TRBD2 (5 bases). Trimming took 5 bases from V and 9 from J, leaving 19 bases between them. The CDR3 runs to 14 residues. CDR1 and CDR2 (germline): SGHVS, FQNEAQ. The DNA of the CDR3 is TGTGCCAGCAGCCAACGGACTTTCTCCCAGGCCCAGTACTTC. Protein: CASSQRTFSQAQYF.

The V call is TRBV18, the J call TRBJ2-2; D possibly corresponds to TRBD2 (5 bases). Germline loops: CDR1 KGHSH, CDR2 LQKENI. This CDR3 is built from 14 residues. Trimming took off 3 bases at V and 3 bases at J, with 8 bases between the two ends. The CDR3 region is CASSPLDYTGELFF. The CDR3 DNA reads TGTGCCAGCTCACCGTTGGACTACACCGGGGAGCTGTTTTTT.

The chain uses TRBV6-1 and TRBJ1-2, with D unclear. V was shortened by 2 bases and J by 4 bases, with 14 bases between the two germline ends. CDR1 is MNHNS, CDR2 SASEGT, per germline. The CDR3 totals 15 residues. The CDR3 DNA is TGTGCCAGCAGTGAATTGCGGGTCACCGTCTATGGCTACACCTTC. It codes for CASSELRVTVYGYTF.

This sequence joins TRBV4-3 and TRBJ2-5; 9 bases align to TRBD2. CDR3 size: 19 residues. In germline, CDR1 is LGHNA, CDR2 YSLEER. After removal of 5 bases from V and 3 bases from J, the junction contained 19 bases not matched to a gene. The CDR3 is CASSSDGEREALTKETQYF. The DNA for the CDR3 is TGCGCCAGCAGCAGCGATGGGGAGCGGGAGGCCCTCACCAAAGAGACCCAGTACTTC.

Comments on this clone: Other DNA sequences from this sample encode an identical CDR3 as well. CDR3 residues: CASSFTGGRSYNSPLHF. In DNA form, the CDR3 reads TGCGCCAGCAGCTTTACAGGGGGGAGGTCCTATAATTCACCCCTCCACTTT. The V gene is TRBV5-1, the J gene TRBJ1-6, with TRBD1 matching over 8 bases. The germline CDR1 and CDR2 sequences are SGHRS and YFSETQ. J lost 1 base, V lost 2 bases, and 5 bases had no gene match. CDR3 size: 17 residues.

This rearrangement joins TRBV21-1 to TRBJ1-5; the tabulated D call, TRBD1, remains unverified against the DNA. TRBV21-1 is flagged as a pseudogene. The CDR3 is made up of 16 amino acids. CDR3 nucleotides: TGTGCCAGCAGCAAAAAACACAGGCGTTTTAATCAGCCCCAGCATTTT. It encodes CASSKKHRRFNQPQHF.

V usage is TRBV4-1 and J usage is TRBJ2-5, with a possible D match to TRBD1 (6 bases). CDR1 and CDR2 (germline): MGHRA, YSYEKL. The CDR3 sequence is 15 residues long. Trimming removed 2 bases from V and 4 bases from J, with 14 bases in between. The CDR3 protein is CASSQQNRASETQYF. The CDR3 DNA reads as TGCGCCAGCAGCCAACAGAACAGGGCATCAGAGACCCAGTACTTC.

The chain couples TRBV19 to TRBJ1-6; D gene ambiguous. The germline V gene has CDR1 LNHDA and CDR2 SQIVND (reference sequence). The ends were cut back, 3 bases at V and 4 bases at J, with 10 bases in the middle. There are 15 residues in the CDR3. In nucleotides, the CDR3 is TGTGCCAGTAGTATGCAGGATATTTATAATTCACCCCTCCACTTT. Its protein is CASSMQDIYNSPLHF.

V and J are TRBV15 and TRBJ2-1; possible D gene TRBD1, 5 bases. The CDR3 runs 14 residues. The germline gives CDR1 LNHNV, CDR2 YYDKDF (reference sequence). With 0 bases removed from V and 9 bases from J, the gap between germline ends came to 12 bases. This CDR3 reads CATSRDGANAEQFF. In DNA form, the CDR3 reads TGTGCCACCAGCAGAGATGGGGCTAATGCTGAGCAGTTCTTC.

About this clone itself: This CDR3 is also generated by other DNA sequences in the sample. V gene TRBV9 combines with J gene TRBJ2-5, with a weak D call TRBD2 (5 bases). V shed 1 base and J shed 5 bases, with 9 bases lying between them. This CDR3 has 13 residues. Germline CDR1 SGDLS, CDR2 YYNGEE. CDR3 in amino acids: CASSVSGEETQYF. The CDR3 nucleotides read TGTGCCAGCAGCGTAAGTGGGGAGGAGACCCAGTACTTC.

The rearrangement uses TRBV7-2 and TRBJ2-1; 7 bases line up with TRBD2. CDR1 SGHTA and CDR2 FQGNSA come from the germline V gene. This CDR3 comprises 18 residues. The V gene end was trimmed by 1 base and the J gene end by 8 bases; junction bases not matched to a gene: 17. The CDR3 here is CASSLVCLAAPTGYEQFF. CDR3 in DNA: TGTGCCAGCAGCTTAGTGTGTCTAGCGGCCCCGACGGGTTATGAGCAGTTCTTC.

The CDR3 reads CATSMVSGESGAKNIQYF. CDR3 DNA: TGTGCCACCAGCATGGTTAGCGGGGAGTCAGGCGCCAAAAACATTCAGTACTTC. This rearrangement joins TRBV15 to TRBJ2-4; 8 bases are shared with TRBD2. The ends lost 4 bases at V and 1 base at J; junction bases unmatched: 12. Germline CDR1 reads LNHNV; CDR2 reads YYDKDF (reference sequence). There are 18 residues in the CDR3.

The chain is built from TRBV28 and TRBJ1-1; D remains ambiguous. Germline V gives CDR1 MDHEN, CDR2 SYDVKM. The CDR3 has 13 residues. The V gene lost 3 bases and the J gene lost 2 bases, with 7 bases spanning the gap. CDR3 coding DNA: TGTGCCAGCAGTTTTCACAGTAACACTGAAGCTTTCTTT. Translation: CASSFHSNTEAFF.

The J gene is TRBJ2-7, the V gene TRBV4-2; 8 bases are shared with TRBD2. The CDR3 loop spans 15 amino acids. V was clipped by 3 bases and J by 1 base; unmatched bases: 5. Germline CDR1 and CDR2: LGHNA and YNFKEQ. In nucleotides, the CDR3 is TGTGCCAGCAGCCATGCGGGGGGCCCTTCCTACGAGCAGTACTTC. Protein: CASSHAGGPSYEQYF.

CDR3: CASSFRVEVDRRQETQYF. For the CDR3, the DNA is TGCGCCAGCAGCTTCCGGGTCGAGGTGGACAGGCGTCAAGAGACCCAGTACTTC. The V and J genes are TRBV5-1 and TRBJ2-5; 7 nucleotides line up with TRBD1. V shed 2 bases, J shed 2 bases, and the junction held 15 bases outside the gene matches. Germline loops: CDR1 SGHRS, CDR2 YFSETQ. This CDR3 is 18 amino acids long.

This rearrangement joins TRBV5-1 to TRBJ2-5; 8 bases align to TRBD2. Germline V lookup: CDR1 SGHRS, CDR2 YFSETQ. Trimming took 2 bases from V and 5 from J; bases not matched to a gene: 14. The CDR3 covers 17 residues. CDR3 residues: CASSLHFRGGPGETQYF. The CDR3 bases are TGCGCCAGCAGCTTACACTTTCGGGGGGGCCCGGGGGAGACCCAGTACTTC. The full variable domain, completed using reference TRBV5-1 and TRBJ2-5, is KAGVTQTPRYLIKTRGQQVTLSCSPISGHRSVSWYQQTPGQGLQFLFEYFSETQRNKGNFPGRFSGRQFSNSRSEMNVSTLELGDSALYLCASSLHFRGGPGETQYFGPGTRLLVL.